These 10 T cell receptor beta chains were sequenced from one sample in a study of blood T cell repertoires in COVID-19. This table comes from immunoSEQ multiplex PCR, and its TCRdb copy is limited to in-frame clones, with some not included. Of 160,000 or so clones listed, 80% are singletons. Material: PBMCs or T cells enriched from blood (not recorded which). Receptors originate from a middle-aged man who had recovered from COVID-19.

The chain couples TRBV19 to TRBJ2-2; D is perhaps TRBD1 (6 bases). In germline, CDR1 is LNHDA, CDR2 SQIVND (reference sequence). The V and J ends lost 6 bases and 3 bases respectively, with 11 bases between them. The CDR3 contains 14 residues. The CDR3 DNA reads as TGTGCCAGTAGCCAACAGGGTTACACCGGGGAGCTGTTTTTT. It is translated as CASSQQGYTGELFF.

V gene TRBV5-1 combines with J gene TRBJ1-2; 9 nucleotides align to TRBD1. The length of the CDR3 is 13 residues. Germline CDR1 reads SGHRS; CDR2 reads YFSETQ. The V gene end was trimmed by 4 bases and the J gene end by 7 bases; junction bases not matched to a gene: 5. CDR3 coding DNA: TGCGCCAGCAGCGGACAGGGGTTTGGTGGCTACACCTTC. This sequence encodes CASSGQGFGGYTF.

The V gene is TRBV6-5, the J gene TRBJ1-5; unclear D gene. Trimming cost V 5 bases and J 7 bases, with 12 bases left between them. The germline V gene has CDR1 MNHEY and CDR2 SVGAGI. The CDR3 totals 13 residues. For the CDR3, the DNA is TGTGCCAGCAGTCAACAAAGATCGCAGCCCCAGCATTTT. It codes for CASSQQRSQPQHF.

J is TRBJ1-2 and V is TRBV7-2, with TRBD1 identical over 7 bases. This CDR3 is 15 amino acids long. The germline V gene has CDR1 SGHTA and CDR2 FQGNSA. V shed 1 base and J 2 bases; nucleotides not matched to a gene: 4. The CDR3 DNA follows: TGTGCCAGCAGCTTAGGGGCAGGGGGAAACTATGGCTACACCTTC. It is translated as CASSLGAGGNYGYTF.

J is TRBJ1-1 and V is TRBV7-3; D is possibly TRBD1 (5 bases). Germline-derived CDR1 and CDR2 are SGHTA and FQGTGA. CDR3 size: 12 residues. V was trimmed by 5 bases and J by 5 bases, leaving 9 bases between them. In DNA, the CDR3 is TGTGCCAGCAGCGACCCAGGGACTGAAGCTTTCTTT. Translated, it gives CASSDPGTEAFF.

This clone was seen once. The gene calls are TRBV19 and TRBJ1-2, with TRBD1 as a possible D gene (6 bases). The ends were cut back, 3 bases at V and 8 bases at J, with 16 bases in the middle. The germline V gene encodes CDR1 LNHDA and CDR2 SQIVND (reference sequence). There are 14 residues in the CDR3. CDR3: CASSIDRQERGYTF. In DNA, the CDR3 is TGTGCCAGTAGTATTGATCGACAGGAGAGGGGCTACACCTTC.

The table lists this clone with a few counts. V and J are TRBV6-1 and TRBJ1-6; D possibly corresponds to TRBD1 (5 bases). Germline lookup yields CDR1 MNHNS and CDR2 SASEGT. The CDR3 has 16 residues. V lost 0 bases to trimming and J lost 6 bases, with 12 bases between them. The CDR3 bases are TGTGCCAGCAGTGAAGCGCGGACAAGGGGTAATTCACCCCTCCACTTT. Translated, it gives CASSEARTRGNSPLHF.

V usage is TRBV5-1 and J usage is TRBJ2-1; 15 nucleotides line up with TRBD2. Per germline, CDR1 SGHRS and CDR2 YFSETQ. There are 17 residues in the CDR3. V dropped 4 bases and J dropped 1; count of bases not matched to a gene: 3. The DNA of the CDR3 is TGCGCCAGCAGCCTCGGACTAGCGGGGGGGTCCTACAATGAGCAGTTCTTC. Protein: CASSLGLAGGSYNEQFF.

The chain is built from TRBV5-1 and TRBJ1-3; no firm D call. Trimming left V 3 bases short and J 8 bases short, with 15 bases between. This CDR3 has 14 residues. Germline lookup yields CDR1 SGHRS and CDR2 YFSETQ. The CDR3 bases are TGCGCCAGCAGCTCCGTCCCCACCGGGGACACCATATATTTT. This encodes CASSSVPTGDTIYF.

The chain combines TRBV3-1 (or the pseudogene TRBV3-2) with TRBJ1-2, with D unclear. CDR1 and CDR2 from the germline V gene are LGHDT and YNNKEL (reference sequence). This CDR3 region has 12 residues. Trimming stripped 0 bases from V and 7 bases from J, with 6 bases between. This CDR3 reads CASSQERAGYTF. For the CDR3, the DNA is TGTGCCAGCAGCCAAGAGAGGGCTGGCTACACCTTC.